This T cell receptor (beta chain) appears in the sequencing data of a study of T-cell reconstitution after alpha-beta-depleted transplantation in children. Whole-study findings and limits: T-cell numbers and diversity, one year after transplant, stemmed largely from T cells that were newly produced. Alpha-beta T cells about two months after transplant reportedly derived from several hundred expanded graft clones. Surviving recipient T cells and intrathymic progenitors accounted for some patients' high TCRbeta diversity at day 60.

CDR1 and CDR2 (germline): SGHTA, FQGNSA. V trimming: 5 bases; J trimming: 2 bases; junction bases outside the gene matches: 5. This CDR3 contains 15 residues. TCRbeta library preparation incorporated unique molecular identifiers. TCRdb called the PCR reads again in MiXCR, with one record for every CDR3 protein. This table has 250,000 to 350,000 distinct CDR3 sequences, approximately 23% appearing once. This clonotype was recorded a few times. Antigen unknown. The sequence came from a male patient between 10 and 17 years old who had a stem cell transplant for acute lymphoblastic leukemia, so the T cells may come from the graft donor. The chain links TRBV7-2 to TRBJ1-5; 8 bases align to TRBD1. The sequenced sample was PBMCs, mostly from graft donor cells, obtained 180 days after TCRalphabeta/CD19-depleted stem cell transplant. In DNA form, the CDR3 reads TGTGCCAGCAGCCACAGGGGGACGGGCAATCAGCCCCAGCATTTT. Amino acid sequence: CASSHRGTGNQPQHF.